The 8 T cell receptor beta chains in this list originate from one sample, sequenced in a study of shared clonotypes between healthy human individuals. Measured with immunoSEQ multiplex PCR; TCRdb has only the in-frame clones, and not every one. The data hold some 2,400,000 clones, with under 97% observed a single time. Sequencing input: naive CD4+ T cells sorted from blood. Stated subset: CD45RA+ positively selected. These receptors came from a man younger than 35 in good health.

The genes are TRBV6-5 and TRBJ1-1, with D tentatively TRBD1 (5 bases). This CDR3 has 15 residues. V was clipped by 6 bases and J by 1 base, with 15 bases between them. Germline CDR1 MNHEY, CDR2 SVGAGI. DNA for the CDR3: TGTGCCAGCAGGCCTGGGGCGGCCGGGAACACTGAAGCTTTCTTT. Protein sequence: CASRPGAAGNTEAFF.

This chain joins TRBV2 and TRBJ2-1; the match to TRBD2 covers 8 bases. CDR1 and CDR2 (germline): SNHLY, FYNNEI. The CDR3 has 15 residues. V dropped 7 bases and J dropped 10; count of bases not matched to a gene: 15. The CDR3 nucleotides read TGTGCCAGCACTTTGTATTTAGCGGGACCCAAGGAGCAGTTCTTC. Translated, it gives CASTLYLAGPKEQFF.

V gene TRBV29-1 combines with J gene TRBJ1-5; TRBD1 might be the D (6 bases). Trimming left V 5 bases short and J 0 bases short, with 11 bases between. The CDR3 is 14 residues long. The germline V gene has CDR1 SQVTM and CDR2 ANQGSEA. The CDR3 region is CSVRDIGSNQPQHF. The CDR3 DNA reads TGCAGCGTTAGGGACATTGGTAGCAATCAGCCCCAGCATTTT. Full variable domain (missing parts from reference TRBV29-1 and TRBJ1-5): SAVISQKPSRDICQRGTSLTIQCQVDSQVTMMFWYRQQPGQSLTLIATANQGSEATYESGFVIDKFPISRPNLTFSTLTVSNMSPEDSSIYLCSVRDIGSNQPQHFGDGTRLSIL.

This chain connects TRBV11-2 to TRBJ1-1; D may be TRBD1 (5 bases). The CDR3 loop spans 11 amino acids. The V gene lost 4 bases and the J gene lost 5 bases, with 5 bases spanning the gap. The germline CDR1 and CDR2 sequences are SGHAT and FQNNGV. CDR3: CASSWGTEAFF. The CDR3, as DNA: TGTGCCAGCAGCTGGGGGACTGAAGCTTTCTTT.

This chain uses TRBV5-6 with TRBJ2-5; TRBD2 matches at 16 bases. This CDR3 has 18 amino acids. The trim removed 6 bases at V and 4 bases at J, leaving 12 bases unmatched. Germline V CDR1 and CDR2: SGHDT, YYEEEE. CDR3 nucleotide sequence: TGTGCCAGCAACCGTGCCGGGACTAGCGGGGGGGCCAGAGAGACCCAGTACTTC. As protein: CASNRAGTSGGARETQYF. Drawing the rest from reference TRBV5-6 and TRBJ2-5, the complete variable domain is DAGVTQSPTHLIKTRGQQVTLRCSPKSGHDTVSWYQQALGQGPQFIFQYYEEEERQRGNFPDRFSGHQFPNYSSELNVNALLLGDSALYLCASNRAGTSGGARETQYFGPGTRLLVL.

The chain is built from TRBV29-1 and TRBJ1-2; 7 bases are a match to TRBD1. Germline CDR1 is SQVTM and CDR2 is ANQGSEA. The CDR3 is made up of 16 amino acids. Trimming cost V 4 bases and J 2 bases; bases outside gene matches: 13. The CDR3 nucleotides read TGCAGCGTTGCCCCGACAGGGACTATCCAGAACTATGGCTACACCTTC. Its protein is CSVAPTGTIQNYGYTF.

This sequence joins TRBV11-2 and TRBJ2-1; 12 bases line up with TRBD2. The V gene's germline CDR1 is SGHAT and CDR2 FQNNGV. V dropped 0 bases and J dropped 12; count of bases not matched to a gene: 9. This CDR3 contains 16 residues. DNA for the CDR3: TGTGCCAGCAGCTTAGATTCCCTAGCGGGAGGGCCTTGGCAGTTCTTC. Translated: CASSLDSLAGGPWQFF.

CDR3 DNA sequence: TGTGCCAGCAGCTTGGGGCTAGCGGGAGGAAGGGACTACAATGAGCAGTTCTTC. This codes for CASSLGLAGGRDYNEQFF. This chain links TRBV5-6 with TRBJ2-1; 11 bases map to TRBD2. Germline V gives CDR1 SGHDT, CDR2 YYEEEE. This CDR3 has 18 amino acids. V lost 0 bases, J lost 3 bases, and 8 bases stayed unmatched.